Listed below are T cell receptor beta chains from one sample, sequenced in a study of blood T cells in healthy people across ages. TCRdb re-analysed the 5' RACE reads in MiXCR, keeping a single row per CDR3 protein. The sample has over a million distinct CDR3 sequences; roughly 59% are singletons. Specimen: blood. Receptor source: a young man in good health. Each CDR3 is given with its conserved first and last residue. The D gene is left open where the match is weak. Expanded clones are given a class, and other clones once, few, many or no size at all.

J gene	clone size	D gene	V gene	CDR3 protein	CDR3 DNA
TRBJ2-1	-	TRBD2	TRBV30	CALWGEGLNRNEQFF	TGTGCCCTATGGGGGGAGGGCCTTAATCGCAATGAGCAGTTCTTC
TRBJ2-3	-	TRBD2	TRBV27	CASSQTSGKTDTQYF	TGTGCCAGCAGCCAGACTAGCGGGAAGACAGATACGCAGTATTTT
TRBJ2-7	once	-	TRBV4-1	CASSQDWPEQYF	TGCGCCAGCAGCCAAGATTGGCCCGAGCAGTACTTC
TRBJ1-5	-	TRBD1	TRBV6-6	CASSITGEGNQPQHF	TGTGCCAGCAGTATAACAGGGGAAGGCAATCAGCCCCAGCATTTT
TRBJ1-1	-	-	TRBV4-1	CASSQVPGDTEAFF	TGCGCCAGCAGCCAAGTTCCGGGGGACACTGAAGCTTTCTTT
TRBJ2-5	-	-	TRBV7-9	CASNYQYF	TGTGCCAGCAATTACCAGTACTTC
TRBJ2-2	-	-	TRBV7-2	CASSFGTRGAGELFF	TGTGCCAGCAGCTTCGGGACTCGGGGTGCCGGGGAGCTGTTTTTT
TRBJ2-1	-	TRBD1	TRBV20-1	CSASDRVTYNEQFF	TGCAGTGCCAGCGACAGGGTCACCTACAATGAGCAGTTCTTC
TRBJ1-6	-	-	TRBV4-3	CASSLTGSEGSPLHF	TGCGCCAGCAGCCTCACGGGGTCCGAGGGTTCACCCCTCCACTTT
TRBJ2-7	-	-	TRBV7-2	CASRSRGEQYF	TGTGCCAGCAGGAGTCGGGGAGAGCAGTACTTC
TRBJ2-5	once	-	TRBV4-1	CASSFPGSGDNEQYF	TGCGCCAGCAGCTTCCCAGGAAGCGGTGACAATGAGCAGTACTTC
TRBJ2-1	-	-	TRBV6-1	CASAHQSYNEQFF	TGTGCCAGCGCGCATCAATCCTACAATGAGCAGTTCTTC
TRBJ2-6	-	-	TRBV6-1	CASGEWGDGANVLTF	TGTGCCAGCGGGGAATGGGGGGATGGGGCCAACGTCCTGACTTTC
TRBJ2-5	-	-	TRBV7-9	CASSLGPEGETQYF	TGTGCCAGCAGCTTAGGACCGGAGGGAGAGACCCAGTACTTC
TRBJ1-1	-	-	TRBV6-2/TRBV6-3	CASTLGQRTEAFF	TGTGCCAGCACCCTGGGGCAGCGCACTGAAGCTTTCTTT
TRBJ2-5	-	-	TRBV6-1	CASRDRYIETQYF	TGTGCCAGCAGAGACAGATATATCGAGACCCAGTACTTC
TRBJ1-6	-	-	TRBV6-5	CASRRVANSPLHF	TGTGCCAGCAGGCGGGTAGCTAATTCACCCCTCCACTTT
TRBJ2-1	few	TRBD2	TRBV7-9	CASTGGGYNEQFF	TGTGCCAGTACGGGCGGGGGATACAATGAGCAGTTCTTC
TRBJ2-7	few	-	TRBV27	CASSLSVGDKGSYEQYF	TGTGCCAGCAGTTTAAGTGTTGGGGACAAAGGCTCCTACGAGCAGTACTTC
TRBJ1-2	-	-	TRBV11-2	CASSKISPGGWSYGYTF	TGTGCCAGCAGCAAAATCTCCCCGGGGGGCTGGAGCTATGGCTACACCTTC
TRBJ2-1	-	-	TRBV7-6	CASSSYNYNEQFF	TGTGCCAGCAGCTCTTACAACTACAATGAGCAGTTCTTC
TRBJ2-4	-	-	TRBV2	CAILQLGKNIQYF	TGTGCCATCCTCCAACTAGGAAAAAACATTCAGTACTTC
TRBJ1-1	-	-	TRBV29-1	CSVQFRTVMNTEAFF	TGCAGCGTTCAATTCAGAACTGTCATGAACACTGAAGCTTTCTTT
TRBJ2-7	few	TRBD2	TRBV12-3/TRBV12-4	CAITLAGTADEQYF	TGTGCCATAACTTTAGCGGGAACGGCGGACGAGCAGTACTTC
TRBJ2-5	-	-	TRBV7-9	CASSLVGAPEQYF	TGTGCCAGCAGCTTAGTCGGGGCGCCAGAGCAGTACTTC
TRBJ2-1	few	TRBD2	TRBV7-2	CASSGLAGTSSYNEQFF	TGTGCCAGCAGCGGACTAGCGGGTACTAGCTCCTACAATGAGCAGTTCTTC
TRBJ1-1	-	-	TRBV4-3	CASSQEAGTATEAFF	TGCGCCAGCAGCCAAGAGGCAGGGACGGCCACTGAAGCTTTCTTT
TRBJ2-1	-	-	TRBV15	CATSSRGDSAAEQFF	TGTGCCACCAGCAGTCGTGGGGACTCAGCGGCTGAGCAGTTCTTC
TRBJ2-3	-	TRBD1	TRBV6-5	CASSSSPGTGKGSSTDTQYF	TGTGCCAGCAGCTCCTCCCCTGGGACAGGGAAGGGGTCTAGCACAGATACGCAGTATTTT
TRBJ2-7	-	-	TRBV27	CASSLTSWNQQYF	TGTGCCAGCAGTTTAACTTCTTGGAATCAGCAGTACTTC
TRBJ2-5	few	TRBD1	TRBV6-2/TRBV6-3	CASSRGTVPQEAQYF	TGTGCCAGCAGCAGAGGGACAGTTCCGCAGGAGGCCCAGTACTTC
TRBJ2-7	few	-	TRBV6-1	CATRRGSPYEQYF	TGTGCCACCAGGAGGGGTTCCCCCTACGAGCAGTACTTC
TRBJ2-6	-	-	TRBV2	CASRRAFARDGANVLTF	TGTGCCAGCAGGAGGGCTTTTGCTAGGGATGGGGCCAACGTCCTGACTTTC
TRBJ2-7	-	-	TRBV20-1	CSARGGLGTYEQYF	TGCAGTGCTAGAGGGGGGCTAGGTACCTACGAGCAGTACTTC
TRBJ1-1	once	-	TRBV7-9	CASSRGAGNTEAFF	TGTGCCAGCAGCCGGGGTGCGGGGAACACTGAAGCTTTCTTT
TRBJ1-2	-	TRBD1	TRBV6-6	CAVSGTGITYGYTF	TGTGCCGTATCCGGGACAGGGATTACCTATGGCTACACCTTC
TRBJ2-1	few	TRBD2	TRBV7-6	CASSSIAGGPSYNEQFF	TGTGCCAGCAGCTCCATAGCGGGGGGGCCCTCCTACAATGAGCAGTTCTTC
TRBJ2-5	few	-	TRBV4-2	CASSQAPSSEETQYF	TGTGCCAGCAGCCAAGCTCCATCTAGCGAAGAGACCCAGTACTTC
TRBJ1-2	-	TRBD1	TRBV7-2	CASSGRDSLYGYTF	TGTGCCAGCAGCGGCCGGGACAGCCTATATGGCTACACCTTC
TRBJ2-7	-	-	TRBV29-1	CSVEWDKESSYEQYF	TGCAGCGTTGAATGGGACAAGGAGTCGTCCTACGAGCAGTACTTC
TRBJ2-3	-	-	TRBV7-2	CASSLAFGTDTQYF	TGTGCCAGCAGCTTAGCATTCGGCACAGATACGCAGTATTTT
TRBJ2-7	many	-	TRBV15	CATSRDYSWGIYNEQYF	TGTGCCACCAGCAGAGATTATTCCTGGGGGATCTACAACGAGCAGTACTTC
TRBJ2-1	-	-	TRBV14	CASSLDWLGLNEQFF	TGTGCCAGCAGCCTGGACTGGCTGGGTTTGAATGAGCAGTTCTTC
TRBJ2-7	-	TRBD2	TRBV6-8	CASSYLAGGPYEQYF	TGTGCCAGCAGTTATCTGGCGGGAGGTCCCTACGAGCAGTACTTC
TRBJ2-1	once	-	TRBV20-1	CSARDPISEGEQFF	TGCAGTGCTAGAGACCCTATTTCAGAGGGAGAGCAGTTCTTC
TRBJ1-3	-	-	TRBV3-1	CASSPQRGRIGNTIYF	TGTGCCAGCAGCCCCCAGCGGGGGCGAATAGGAAACACCATATATTTT
TRBJ2-7	-	-	TRBV10-3	CAISASTEQYF	TGTGCCATCAGTGCATCTACCGAGCAGTACTTC
TRBJ2-5	few	-	TRBV9	CASTREETQYF	TGTGCCAGCACCAGGGAAGAGACCCAGTACTTC
TRBJ2-6	few	-	TRBV6-6	CASTMTDSGANVLTF	TGTGCCAGCACCATGACAGACTCTGGGGCCAACGTCCTGACTTTC
TRBJ2-1	once	TRBD2	TRBV20-1	CSPLAGEYNEQFF	TGCAGTCCCCTGGCGGGGGAGTACAATGAGCAGTTCTTC
TRBJ1-2	-	-	TRBV28	CASRFRGLYYGYTF	TGTGCCAGCAGGTTTCGAGGGTTGTACTATGGCTACACCTTC
TRBJ2-3	once	-	TRBV25-1	CASSEWGTLGTDTQYF	TGTGCCAGCAGTGAATGGGGGACCTTGGGGACAGATACGCAGTATTTT
TRBJ1-1	-	TRBD1	TRBV20-1	CSAREGGTGDAFF	TGCAGTGCTAGAGAGGGGGGGACAGGGGACGCTTTCTTT
TRBJ2-1	once	TRBD1	TRBV5-1	CASSPLQGGDEQFF	TGCGCCAGCAGCCCTTTACAGGGGGGCGATGAGCAGTTCTTC
TRBJ2-7	-	-	TRBV4-1	CASSYLTGSDEQYF	TGCGCCAGCAGCTACTTGACTGGCAGCGACGAGCAGTACTTC